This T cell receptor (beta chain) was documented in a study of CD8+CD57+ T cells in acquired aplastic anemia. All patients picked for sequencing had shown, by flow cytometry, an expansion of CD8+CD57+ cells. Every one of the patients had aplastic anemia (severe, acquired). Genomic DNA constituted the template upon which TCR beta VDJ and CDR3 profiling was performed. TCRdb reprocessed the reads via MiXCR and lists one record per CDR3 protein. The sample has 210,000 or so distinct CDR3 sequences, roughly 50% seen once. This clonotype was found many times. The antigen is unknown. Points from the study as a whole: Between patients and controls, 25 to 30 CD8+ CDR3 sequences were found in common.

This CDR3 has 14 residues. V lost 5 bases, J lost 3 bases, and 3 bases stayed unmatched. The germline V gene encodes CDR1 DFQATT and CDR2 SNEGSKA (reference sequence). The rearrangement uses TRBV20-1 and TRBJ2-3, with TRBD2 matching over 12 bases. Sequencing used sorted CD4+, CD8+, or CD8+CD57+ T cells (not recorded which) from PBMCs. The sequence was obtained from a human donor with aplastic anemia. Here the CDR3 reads CSAPTSGGTDTQYF. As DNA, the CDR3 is TGCAGTGCTCCGACTAGCGGGGGTACAGATACGCAGTATTTT.